These 14 T cell receptor beta chains came from one sample sequenced in a study of cytomegalovirus exposure and HLA in healthy donors. The PCR ran on 60 Vbeta and 13 Jbeta primers. Using immunoSEQ multiplex PCR, the repertoire was profiled, and TCRdb retains in-frame clones only, with some absent. Of over 150,000 clones in the sample, less than 80% were seen once. The specimen was PBMCs. The receptor set was obtained from a middle-aged man in good health and CMV-seronegative.

This clone occurred a few times. CDR3 nucleotides: TGCGCCAGCAGTGAACTTTTAGGGACAGGGGGGAATCAGCCCCAGCATTTT. It is translated as CASSELLGTGGNQPQHF. V gene TRBV10-2 combines with J gene TRBJ1-5, with 11 bases aligning to TRBD1. CDR3 length: 17 residues. J was trimmed by 4 bases and V by 3 bases; bases with no gene match: 8. CDR1 is WSHSY and CDR2 is SAAADI in the germline V gene.

This rearrangement joins TRBV11-2 to TRBJ2-7; TRBD1 is a possible D gene (6 bases). Trimming took off 7 bases at V and 1 base at J, with 8 bases between the two ends. Germline CDR1 reads SGHAT; CDR2 reads FQNNGV. The CDR3 loop spans 12 amino acids. The CDR3 region is CASTGESYEQYF. The CDR3 coding sequence is TGTGCCAGCACAGGGGAGTCCTACGAGCAGTACTTC.

The rearrangement uses TRBV28 and TRBJ1-3, with a weak D call TRBD1 (6 bases). Germline CDR1 reads MDHEN; CDR2 reads SYDVKM. V shed 7 bases and J shed 4 bases, with 17 bases lying between them. The CDR3 runs 15 residues. The DNA for the CDR3 is TGTGCCAGCATTAATTCAGGGGTCTCCGGAAACACCATATATTTT. Protein sequence: CASINSGVSGNTIYF.

The table lists this clone with a few counts. The rearrangement links TRBV5-6 to TRBJ1-6; D remains ambiguous. Between the trimmed V and J ends, which lost 0 bases and 7 bases, there was a span of 14 bases. The germline V gene encodes CDR1 SGHDT and CDR2 YYEEEE. The CDR3 has 16 residues. The CDR3 nucleotides are TGTGCCAGCAGCTTGGCCGGGGAGCGAGGGAATTCACCCCTCCACTTT. Translation gives CASSLAGERGNSPLHF.

The gene calls are TRBV6-5 and TRBJ2-7, with TRBD1 matching 8 bases. Per germline, CDR1 MNHEY and CDR2 SVGAGI. The CDR3 sequence is 15 residues long. V was pared by 5 bases and J by 3 bases, with 9 bases of the junction left unmatched. The CDR3 DNA is TGTGCCAGCAGTGGGGGAACAGGGGGATTCTACGAGCAGTACTTC. Translating it yields CASSGGTGGFYEQYF.

The chain couples TRBV7-3 to TRBJ2-3, with 8 bases lining up with TRBD1. This CDR3 has 15 residues. The germline V gene has CDR1 SGHTA and CDR2 FQGTGA. With V trimmed by 5 bases and J by 3 bases, 7 bases remained unmatched. CDR3 bases: TGTGCCAGCAGCCACGGACAGGGTGGGACAGATACGCAGTATTTT. Its protein is CASSHGQGGTDTQYF.

V gene TRBV29-1 combines with J gene TRBJ1-1; TRBD1 matches 12 bases. The V segment lost 4 bases and the J segment 5 bases; nucleotides outside the gene matches: 2. This CDR3 comprises 13 residues. Germline CDR1 is SQVTM and CDR2 is ANQGSEA. Here the CDR3 DNA reads TGCAGCGTTGTGGGACAGGGGGCAACTGAAGCTTTCTTT. This codes for CSVVGQGATEAFF.

The chain uses TRBV6-5 and TRBJ1-1; 8 nucleotides line up with TRBD1. This CDR3 region has 15 residues. Germline CDR1 reads MNHEY; CDR2 reads SVGAGI. The ends lost 4 bases at V and 8 bases at J; junction bases unmatched: 12. The CDR3 sequence is CASSSTSTGDMEAFF. The CDR3 DNA is TGTGCCAGCAGTTCGACATCGACAGGGGATATGGAAGCTTTCTTT.

This chain joins TRBV6-6 and TRBJ2-6, with D possibly TRBD1 on 5 matching bases. V lost 10 bases and J lost 4, with 11 bases in between. The CDR3 consists of 13 residues. Germline assignment: CDR1 MNHNY and CDR2 SVGAGI (reference sequence). In DNA form, the CDR3 reads TGTGCCACCGAAGGGGAAGGGGCCAACGTCCTGACTTTC. Translated, it gives CATEGEGANVLTF.

The chain employs TRBV19 and TRBJ2-7; TRBD1 might be the D (5 bases). Germline CDR1 LNHDA, CDR2 SQIVND (reference sequence). The CDR3 sequence is 13 residues long. V shed 5 bases and J shed 2 bases, with 10 bases lying between them. The DNA for the CDR3 is TGTGCCAGTAGTCTTACAGGTGCCTACGAGCAGTACTTC. This encodes CASSLTGAYEQYF.

The sample holds a few counts of this clone. At the DNA level, this CDR3 is encoded by other sequences in the same sample as well. The chain couples TRBV5-4 to TRBJ2-2, with 11 bases lining up with TRBD2. The CDR3 extends over 17 amino acids. V dropped 4 bases and J dropped 1; count of bases not matched to a gene: 6. CDR1 is SGHNT and CDR2 is YYREEE in the germline V gene (reference sequence). The CDR3 sequence is CASSLGGLAGNTGELFF. CDR3 nucleotide sequence: TGTGCCAGCAGCCTAGGAGGACTAGCGGGGAACACCGGGGAGCTGTTTTTT.

V and J are TRBV2 and TRBJ1-2; D gene ambiguous. There are 16 residues in the CDR3. CDR1 and CDR2 (germline): SNHLY, FYNNEI. Trimming took 7 bases from V and 1 from J, leaving 19 bases between them. The CDR3 spells CASTLLREILNYGYTF. CDR3 coding DNA: TGTGCCAGCACCCTTTTAAGGGAGATCCTTAACTATGGCTACACCTTC.

The chain has TRBV4-1 and TRBJ1-6; D not certain. Per the germline V gene, CDR1 is MGHRA and CDR2 is YSYEKL. The CDR3 loop spans 16 amino acids. The V end lost 0 bases, the J end lost 3 bases, and 9 bases lay between the germline ends. The CDR3 reads CASSQEELLYNSPLHF. CDR3 nucleotide sequence: TGCGCCAGCAGCCAAGAGGAACTACTCTATAATTCACCCCTCCACTTT.

The chain is built from TRBV19 and TRBJ1-5; D is perhaps TRBD1 (5 bases). CDR1 is LNHDA and CDR2 is SQIVND in the germline V gene (reference sequence). With 3 bases removed from V and 3 bases from J, the gap between germline ends came to 12 bases. The CDR3 has 15 amino acids. CDR3 sequence (DNA): TGTGCCAGTAGTATCCGTCGGGGGATCAATCAGCCCCAGCATTTT. Translated, it gives CASSIRRGINQPQHF.